This TCR beta chain was recorded in a study of cytotoxic CD8 clonotypes in ibrutinib-treated CLL. At the level of the study: 11 relapsed/refractory, some 15 treatment-naive; roughly 17 IGHV unmutated.

The germline V gene encodes CDR1 DFQATT and CDR2 SNEGSKA (reference sequence). V lost 6 bases to trimming and J lost 6 bases, with 10 bases between them. CDR3 length: 11 amino acids. Sequenced by immunoSEQ multiplex PCR; TCRdb stores in-frame clones only, minus some. This table has approximately 280,000 clones, around 69% appearing once. The rearrangement links TRBV20-1 to TRBJ2-3; D is ambiguous. The material was PBMCs, obtained at disease progression, from a patient treated with ibrutinib. The source is a human donor with chronic lymphocytic leukemia. The CDR3 here is CSAEVGDTQYF. The CDR3 bases are TGCAGTGCCGAGGTGGGGGATACGCAGTATTTT.